The TCR beta chain under discussion was sequenced for a study of blood T cells in healthy people across ages. This CDR3 is built from 15 residues. Germline CDR1 SEHNR, CDR2 FQNEAQ (reference sequence). V lost 1 base to trimming and J lost 5 bases, with 15 bases between them. A second PCR, run for roughly 7 to 12 cycles, used a sample-barcoded 5' primer plus a J-beta primer mix. One entry per CDR3 protein results from TCRdb running MiXCR on the 5' RACE reads. The sample holds 890,000 or so distinct CDR3 sequences, 60% to 80% seen once. Sequencing input: blood. This TCR came from a man in his thirties or forties in good health. The gene calls are TRBV7-9 and TRBJ2-7; D possibly matches TRBD1 or TRBD2 (6 bases each). CDR3 nucleotide sequence: TGTGCCAGCAGCTTAGACAGGGAGGTAATCCACGAGCAGTACTTC. Amino acid sequence: CASSLDREVIHEQYF.